This TCR beta chain comes out of a study of T cells expressing NK-cell markers. The study, taken as a whole, reports: Several donors showed these clonotypes also leading the CD3+CD56-NKG2C+ fraction.

This CDR3 region has 15 residues. The germline V gene encodes CDR1 MNHNS and CDR2 SASEGT. Note on this clonotype: Its specificity is unknown.

TCRdb re-called the 5' RACE reads and gives one entry per CDR3 protein, without DNA. Recorded for this sample: almost 450,000 distinct CDR3 sequences. This chain joins TRBV6-1 and TRBJ1-2; TCRdb names TRBD1, which stays unverified in the absence of DNA. This sequence originates from a woman aged 18-70 years in good health. The specimen was blood T cells: a sorted CD56 or NKG2C T cell subset, CD4+ or CD8+ T cells, or bulk PBMC T cells (not recorded which). The CDR3 loop is CASRKPGQGSYGYTF.